This TCR beta chain comes out of a study of cytomegalovirus exposure and HLA in healthy donors. The table lists this clone with a count of one. Its antigen remains unidentified. General study points: A later analysis, which compared TCR beta chains of equal frequency, found the HLA-associated ones more clonally expanded. Association of a missense DCLRE1C variant with TCR beta V- and J-gene trimming was reported in a later analysis.

The V gene's germline CDR1 is SGHRS and CDR2 YFSETQ. This CDR3 contains 14 residues. The V and J ends lost 0 bases and 3 bases respectively, with 7 bases between them. The PCR used 60 Vbeta and 13 Jbeta primers. Profiling relied on immunoSEQ multiplex PCR, and the TCRdb table lists in-frame clones only, not all of them. The data show 100,000 or so clones, with over 75% seen just once and approximately 5.3% held by the top ten. The source material was PBMCs. The receptor comes from a man aged 30 to 39 in good health and CMV-seropositive. The chain links TRBV5-1 to TRBJ2-1; D unresolved. The CDR3 bases are TGCGCCAGCAGCTTGGACAGAGTCTACAATGAGCAGTTCTTC. Translated: CASSLDRVYNEQFF.